This TCR beta chain emerged from a study of cytomegalovirus exposure and HLA in healthy donors. About the study: Of all 400 or so donors who were genotyped, 81% belonged to the Caucasian-associated ancestry cluster.

Points from the study as a whole: TRBV6-2, TRBV6-3 and some other V segments were excluded as indistinguishable.

This CDR3 comprises 14 residues. V was shortened by 5 bases and J by 5 bases, with 17 bases between the two germline ends. In germline, CDR1 is SGHNT, CDR2 YYREEE (reference sequence). PCR amplification relied on 60 Vbeta primers (plus 13 Jbeta primers). The assay was immunoSEQ multiplex PCR, and TCRdb's table has in-frame clones only and misses some. The data show 120,000 or so clones, with roughly two thirds seen just once and 1.6% held by the top ten. In regard to this clone: Its target is not known.

The TCR comes from a man aged 25-45 years in good health and CMV-seropositive. Sequencing was performed on PBMCs. The V gene is TRBV5-4, the J gene TRBJ2-7, with D perhaps TRBD1 (6 bases). CDR3 DNA: TGTGCCAGCAGTTACAGGGATACGTTCGACGAGCAGTACTTC. Protein: CASSYRDTFDEQYF.